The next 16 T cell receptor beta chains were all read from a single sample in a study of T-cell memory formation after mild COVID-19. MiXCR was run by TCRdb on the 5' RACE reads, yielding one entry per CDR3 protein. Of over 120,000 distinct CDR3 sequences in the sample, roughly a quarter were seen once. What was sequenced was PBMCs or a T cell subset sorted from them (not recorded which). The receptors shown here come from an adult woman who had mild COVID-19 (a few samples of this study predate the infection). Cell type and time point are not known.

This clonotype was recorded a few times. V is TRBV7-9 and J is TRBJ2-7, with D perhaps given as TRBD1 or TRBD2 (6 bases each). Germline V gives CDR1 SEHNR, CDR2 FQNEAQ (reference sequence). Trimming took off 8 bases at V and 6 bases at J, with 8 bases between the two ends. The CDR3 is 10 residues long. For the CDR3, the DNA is TGTGCCAGCGGAGGGGGCGAGCAGTACTTC. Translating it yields CASGGGEQYF.

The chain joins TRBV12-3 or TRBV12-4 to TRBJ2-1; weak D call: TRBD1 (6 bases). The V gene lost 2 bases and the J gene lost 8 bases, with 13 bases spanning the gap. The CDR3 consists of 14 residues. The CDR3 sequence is CASSLFNRADEQFF. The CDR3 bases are TGTGCCAGCAGTTTATTTAACAGGGCGGATGAGCAGTTCTTC.

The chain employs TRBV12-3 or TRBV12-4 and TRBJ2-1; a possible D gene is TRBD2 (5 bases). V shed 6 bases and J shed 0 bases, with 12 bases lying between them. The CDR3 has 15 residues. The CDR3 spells CASSKDSSSYNEQFF. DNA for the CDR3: TGTGCCAGCAGCAAGGACTCGAGCTCCTACAATGAGCAGTTCTTC.

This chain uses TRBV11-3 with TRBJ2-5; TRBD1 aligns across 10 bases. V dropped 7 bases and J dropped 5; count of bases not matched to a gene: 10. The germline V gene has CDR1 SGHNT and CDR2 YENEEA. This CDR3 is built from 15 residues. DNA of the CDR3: TGTGCCAGCACACTCACCGGGACAGGGGCGGAGACCCAGTACTTC. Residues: CASTLTGTGAETQYF.

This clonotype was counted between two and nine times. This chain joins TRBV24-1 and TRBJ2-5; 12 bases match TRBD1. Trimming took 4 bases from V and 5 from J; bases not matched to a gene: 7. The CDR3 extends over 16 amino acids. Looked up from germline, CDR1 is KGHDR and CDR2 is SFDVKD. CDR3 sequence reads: CATSDPGTGGVETQYF. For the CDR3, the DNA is TGTGCCACCAGTGACCCGGGGACAGGGGGCGTGGAGACCCAGTACTTC.

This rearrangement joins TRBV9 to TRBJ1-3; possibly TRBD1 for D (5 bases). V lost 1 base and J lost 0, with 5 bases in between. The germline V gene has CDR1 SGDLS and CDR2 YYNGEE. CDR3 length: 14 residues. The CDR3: CASSVQGSGNTIYF. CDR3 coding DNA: TGTGCCAGCAGCGTACAGGGCTCTGGAAACACCATATATTTT.

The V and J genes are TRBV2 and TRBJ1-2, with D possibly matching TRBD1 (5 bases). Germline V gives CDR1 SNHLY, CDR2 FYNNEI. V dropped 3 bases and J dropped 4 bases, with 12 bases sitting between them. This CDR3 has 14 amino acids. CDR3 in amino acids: CASSDFGTVYGYTF. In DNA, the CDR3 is TGTGCCAGCAGTGATTTCGGGACGGTCTATGGCTACACCTTC.

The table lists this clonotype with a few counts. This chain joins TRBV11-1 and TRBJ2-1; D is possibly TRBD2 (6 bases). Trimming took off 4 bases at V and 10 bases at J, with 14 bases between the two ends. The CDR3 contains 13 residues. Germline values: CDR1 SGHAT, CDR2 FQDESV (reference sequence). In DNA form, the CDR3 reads TGTGCCAGCAGCTCGGATTCGGCGGGAGAGCAGTTCTTC. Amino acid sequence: CASSSDSAGEQFF.

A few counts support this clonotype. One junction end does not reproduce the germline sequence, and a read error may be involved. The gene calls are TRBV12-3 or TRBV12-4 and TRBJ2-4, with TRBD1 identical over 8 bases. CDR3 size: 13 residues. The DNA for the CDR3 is TGTGCCAGCAGCGACGAGGCAGGGGGCGATCTGAACTTC. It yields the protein CASSDEAGGDLNF.

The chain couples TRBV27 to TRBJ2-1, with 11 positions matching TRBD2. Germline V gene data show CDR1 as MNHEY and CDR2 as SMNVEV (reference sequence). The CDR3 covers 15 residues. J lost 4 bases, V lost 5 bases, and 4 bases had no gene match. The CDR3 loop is CASSTGTSGYNEQFF. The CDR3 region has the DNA TGTGCCAGCAGTACCGGGACTAGCGGTTACAATGAGCAGTTCTTC.

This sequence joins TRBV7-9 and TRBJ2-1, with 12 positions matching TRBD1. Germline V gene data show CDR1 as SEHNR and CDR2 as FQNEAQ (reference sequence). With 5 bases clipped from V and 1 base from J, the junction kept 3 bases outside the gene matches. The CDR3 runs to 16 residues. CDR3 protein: CASSAGQGASYNEQFF. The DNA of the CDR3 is TGTGCCAGCAGCGCGGGACAGGGGGCGTCCTACAATGAGCAGTTCTTC.

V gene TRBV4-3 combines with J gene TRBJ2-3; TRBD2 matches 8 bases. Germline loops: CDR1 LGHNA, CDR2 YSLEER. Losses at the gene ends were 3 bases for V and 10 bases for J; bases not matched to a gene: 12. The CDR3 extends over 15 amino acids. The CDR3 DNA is TGCGCCAGCAGCCAGGGAGACTTACCGGGACTAGCGCAGTATTTT. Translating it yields CASSQGDLPGLAQYF.

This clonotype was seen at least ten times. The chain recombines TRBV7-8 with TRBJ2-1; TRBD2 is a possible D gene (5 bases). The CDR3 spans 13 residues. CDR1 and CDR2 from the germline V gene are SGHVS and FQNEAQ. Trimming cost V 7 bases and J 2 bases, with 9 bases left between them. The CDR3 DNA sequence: TGTGCCAGCATCCCGGGAACCTACAATGAGCAGTTCTTC. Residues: CASIPGTYNEQFF.

CDR3 loop: CASSFSGGGDEQFF. The CDR3 bases are TGTGCCAGCAGCTTTAGCGGGGGCGGGGATGAGCAGTTCTTC. This chain uses TRBV7-6 with TRBJ2-1, with TRBD2 matching over 9 bases. With 3 bases clipped from V and 8 bases from J, the junction kept 5 bases outside the gene matches. Per the germline V gene, CDR1 is SGHVS and CDR2 is FNYEAQ. The CDR3 loop spans 14 amino acids.

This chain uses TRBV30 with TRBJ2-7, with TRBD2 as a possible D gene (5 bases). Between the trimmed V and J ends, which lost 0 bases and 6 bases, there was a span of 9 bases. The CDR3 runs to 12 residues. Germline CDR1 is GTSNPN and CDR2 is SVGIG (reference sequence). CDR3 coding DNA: TGTGCCTGGAGTGTAGGGAGTCTCGAGCAGTACTTC. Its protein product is CAWSVGSLEQYF.

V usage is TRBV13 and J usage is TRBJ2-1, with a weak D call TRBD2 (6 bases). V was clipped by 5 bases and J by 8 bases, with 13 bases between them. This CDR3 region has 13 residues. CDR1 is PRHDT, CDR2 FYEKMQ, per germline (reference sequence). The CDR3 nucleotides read TGTGCCAGCAGCGCCACTAGCAGCTATGAGCAGTTCTTC. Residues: CASSATSSYEQFF.